The 17 T cell receptor beta chains presented below share a single source sample, sequenced in a study of T cells in Graves' hyperthyroidism and ophthalmopathy. Amplified regions were TCR beta CDR3 sequences from RNA transcripts. With the HTBI primer set, the TCR CDR3 went through a first round of RT-PCR. One entry per CDR3 protein, called by TCRdb with MiXCR from the multiplex PCR reads. The sample consists of almost 600,000 distinct CDR3 sequences, around 45% of them appearing once. Sequenced input: peripheral blood or thyroid tissue (not recorded which). The receptors come from a woman between 18 and 29 years old with Graves' hyperthyroidism.

As regards this clonotype: It may be a read error: a sequence one base away is much more abundant. V is TRBV19 and J is TRBJ2-7; 7 bases agree with TRBD1. CDR1 is LNHDA and CDR2 is SQIVND in the germline V gene (reference sequence). CDR3 length: 14 amino acids. In DNA, the CDR3 is TGTGCCAGATTTGCCGGGACAGAATCCTACGAGCAGTGCTTC. Protein: CARFAGTESYEQCF.

As to this clonotype: A read error is possible here, since a much larger clone lies one base away. This rearrangement joins TRBV12-3 or TRBV12-4 to TRBJ2-7, with a tentative D call TRBD1 (5 bases). This CDR3 is 12 amino acids long. Between the trimmed V and J ends, which lost 8 bases and 6 bases, there was a span of 14 bases. The CDR3 bases are TGTGCCAGCGGTTCAAAGGGGCTCGAGCAGTACTTC. Encoded protein: CASGSKGLEQYF.

This clonotype occurred many times. The chain couples TRBV7-2 to TRBJ2-3; the match to TRBD2 covers 9 bases. After removal of 2 bases from V and 2 bases from J, the junction contained 5 bases not matched to a gene. The CDR3 is made up of 16 amino acids. Germline CDR1 and CDR2: SGHTA and FQGNSA. The CDR3 here is CASSLSLAGNTDTQYF. CDR3 bases: TGTGCCAGCAGCTTATCGCTAGCGGGGAACACAGATACGCAGTATTTT.

This chain links TRBV9 with TRBJ2-2; 8 bases align to TRBD2. Germline values: CDR1 SGDLS, CDR2 YYNGEE. The CDR3 extends over 15 amino acids. The V segment lost 2 bases and the J segment 5 bases; nucleotides outside the gene matches: 5. CDR3 DNA: TGTGCCAGCAGCGTTAGTCCTAGCGGGACCGGGGAGCTGTTTTTT. This sequence encodes CASSVSPSGTGELFF.

This clonotype was counted ten times or more. The chain joins TRBV12-5 to TRBJ1-1; TRBD1 might be the D (5 bases). This CDR3 is 14 amino acids long. Germline V gives CDR1 LGHNT, CDR2 FRNRAP. Trimming shortened V by 5 bases and J by 4 bases, and 14 bases separated the two germline ends. The CDR3 DNA is TGTGCTAGTGGTCTGGGGCTTTTTGGCACTGAAGCTTTCTTT. Amino acids: CASGLGLFGTEAFF.

The V call is TRBV7-6, the J call TRBJ1-2; the D gene is possibly TRBD1 (6 bases). CDR1 SGHVS and CDR2 FNYEAQ come from the germline V gene. Deletions cut 1 base from V and 5 bases from J, with 17 bases between. The CDR3 sequence is 16 residues long. The CDR3 nucleotides are TGTGCCAGCAGCTTAGTCGTGGGGGCAGGGGAGTATGGCTACACCTTC. Protein: CASSLVVGAGEYGYTF. Together with reference TRBV7-6 and TRBJ1-2, the CDR3 gives the full variable domain: GAGVSQSPRYKVTKRGQDVALRCDPISGHVSLYWYRQALGQGPEFLTYFNYEAQQDKSGLPNDRFSAERPEGSISTLTIQRTEQRDSAMYRCASSLVVGAGEYGYTFGSGTRLTVV.

The chain couples TRBV29-1 to TRBJ2-1; D tentatively reads TRBD1 or TRBD2 (6 bases each). CDR3 length equals 14 residues. With 4 bases removed from V and 8 bases from J, the gap between germline ends came to 18 bases. Germline assignment: CDR1 SQVTM and CDR2 ANQGSEA. CDR3 sequence: CSVAQWQGRHEQFF. The CDR3 nucleotides are TGCAGCGTTGCCCAATGGCAGGGGAGGCATGAGCAGTTCTTC.

The chain uses TRBV7-8 and TRBJ1-2; no clear D gene. The CDR3 consists of 15 residues. Germline assignment: CDR1 SGHVS and CDR2 FQNEAQ. V dropped 5 bases and J dropped 6 bases, with 19 bases sitting between them. The CDR3 sequence is CASSPALPGGNGYTF. CDR3 coding DNA: TGTGCCAGCAGCCCCGCCCTGCCGGGAGGGAATGGCTACACCTTC.

CDR3 sequence: CASRSQGMNTGELFF. The CDR3 DNA reads as TGTGCCAGCAGGTCACAGGGGATGAACACCGGGGAGCTGTTTTTT. The chain has TRBV2 and TRBJ2-2; 7 nucleotides match TRBD1. The length of the CDR3 is 15 residues. V gave up 6 bases and J gave up 1 base; unmatched junction bases: 5. Per the germline V gene, CDR1 is SNHLY and CDR2 is FYNNEI.

The chain couples TRBV6-5 to TRBJ1-3, with TRBD1 identical over 7 bases. This CDR3 has 17 amino acids. With V trimmed by 5 bases and J by 0 bases, 10 bases remained unmatched. Germline CDR1 MNHEY, CDR2 SVGAGI. Here the CDR3 reads CASSEAQGEFSGNTIYF. For the CDR3, the DNA is TGTGCCAGCAGTGAAGCGCAGGGGGAGTTCTCTGGAAACACCATATATTTT.

This clonotype was seen more than once but under ten times. The rearrangement links TRBV29-1 to TRBJ2-5; 7 positions match TRBD2. CDR3 length: 10 amino acids. Germline loops: CDR1 SQVTM, CDR2 ANQGSEA. The J segment lost 7 bases and the V segment lost 6 bases, leaving 2 bases of the junction unmatched. The CDR3 DNA is TGCAGCGTGGGGGGGGGGACCCAGTACTTC. Residues: CSVGGGTQYF.

The V and J genes are TRBV6-5 and TRBJ2-7; D remains unclear. CDR3 length: 11 residues. From germline, CDR1 is MNHEY and CDR2 SVGAGI. Trimming took 4 bases from V and 9 from J, leaving 10 bases between them. CDR3 in DNA: TGTGCCAGCAGTTCGTGGAAAGGGCAGTACTTC. Amino acids: CASSSWKGQYF.

This chain connects TRBV5-1 to TRBJ1-1; TRBD1 agrees at 8 bases. The germline V gene has CDR1 SGHRS and CDR2 YFSETQ. Unmatched junction bases numbered 6, after V lost 4 bases and J lost 1 base. The CDR3 runs to 15 residues. CDR3 DNA sequence: TGCGCCAGCAGCCTGGACGGACAGGGGAACACTGAAGCTTTCTTT. Encoded protein: CASSLDGQGNTEAFF.

There are many counts of this clonotype. The V gene is TRBV11-3, the J gene TRBJ2-5; TRBD2 agrees at 7 bases. The germline V gene has CDR1 SGHNT and CDR2 YENEEA. V was pared by 5 bases and J by 5 bases, with 8 bases of the junction left unmatched. The CDR3 has 14 residues. In DNA, the CDR3 is TGTGCCAGCAGCCGACGGACTAGTTTGGAGACCCAGTACTTC. Translation: CASSRRTSLETQYF.

This clonotype was seen a single time. The chain couples TRBV9 to TRBJ2-7; 8 nucleotides line up with TRBD1. From germline, CDR1 is SGDLS and CDR2 YYNGEE. CDR3 length: 15 residues. V shed 4 bases and J 7 bases; nucleotides not matched to a gene: 13. CDR3 residues: CASSTAGTGTGEQYF. Written as DNA, the CDR3 is TGTGCCAGCAGCACGGCCGGGACAGGTACCGGGGAGCAGTACTTC.

This clonotype was seen repeatedly, ten times or more. This rearrangement joins TRBV3-1 to TRBJ2-7; no reliable D call. Looked up from germline, CDR1 is LGHDT and CDR2 is YNNKEL (reference sequence). The V end was cut by 0 bases, the J end by 6 bases, with 3 bases between. This CDR3 spans 11 amino acids. The CDR3 sequence is CASSQEGEQYF. The CDR3, as DNA: TGTGCCAGCAGCCAAGAGGGCGAGCAGTACTTC.

This clonotype was seen many times. The chain couples TRBV13 to TRBJ2-6, with D perhaps matching TRBD1 (5 bases). V shed 1 base and J shed 2 bases, with 12 bases lying between them. This CDR3 comprises 17 residues. CDR1 and CDR2 (germline): PRHDT, FYEKMQ (reference sequence). The CDR3 DNA reads TGTGCCAGCAGCTTAGAAAGGGGCAGGGCTGGGGCCAACGTCCTGACTTTC. Encoded protein: CASSLERGRAGANVLTF.